These T cell receptor beta chains were read from a single sample in a study of T cell clones after liver transplantation. Sequenced by immunoSEQ multiplex PCR; TCRdb stores in-frame clones only, minus some. The sample lists roughly 100,000 clones, 82% occurring once. The sequences come from CD4+ T cells from blood, collected before liver transplant. All receptors derive from a human donor who received a liver transplant. The CDR3 runs from the conserved cysteine through the conserved F or W. A D gene is named only where the DNA matches it firmly. Size is stated for part of the rows, as once, few or many counts, or as a class when the clone is expanded.

j_call d_call clone_size v_call cdr3_aa cdr3_nt
TRBJ1-1 . once TRBV28 CASRGRPEAFF TGTGCCAGCAGAGGTCGCCCTGAAGCTTTCTTT
TRBJ2-7 . . TRBV7-2 CASSPSTSLSSYEQYF TGTGCCAGCAGCCCGAGCACTAGTCTTAGCTCCTACGAGCAGTACTTC
TRBJ2-2 . . TRBV7-3 CASSLVRGNTGELFF TGTGCCAGCAGCTTAGTACGGGGTAACACCGGGGAGCTGTTTTTT
TRBJ1-4 . few TRBV7-2 CASSQAVGNEKLFF TGTGCCAGCAGCCAAGCTGTAGGTAATGAAAAACTGTTTTTT
TRBJ1-1 . once TRBV10-3 CAIRDGDTEAFF TGTGCCATCAGGGACGGAGACACTGAAGCTTTCTTT
TRBJ1-2 . . TRBV29-1 CSVRQDLRGGYTF TGCAGCGTTCGGCAGGACCTGCGGGGGGGCTACACCTTC
TRBJ1-3 TRBD1 . TRBV6-5 CASSFDRDRNTIYF TGTGCCAGCAGTTTCGACAGGGACCGAAACACCATATATTTT
TRBJ1-5 . . TRBV2 CASNLYGNNQPQHF TGTGCCAGCAATCTCTACGGTAACAATCAGCCCCAGCATTTT
TRBJ1-5 . . TRBV7-9 CASSRDGSNQPQHF TGTGCCAGCAGCCGGGACGGTAGCAATCAGCCCCAGCATTTT
TRBJ1-6 . once TRBV28 CASSGGSYNSPLHF TGTGCCAGCAGTGGTGGTTCCTATAATTCACCCCTCCACTTT
TRBJ1-1 . . TRBV29-1 CSVKGVGTEAFF TGCAGCGTGAAGGGGGTCGGCACTGAAGCTTTCTTT
TRBJ1-2 . once TRBV21-1 CASSDSGQGYTF TGTGCCAGCAGCGATTCAGGACAAGGCTACACCTTC
TRBJ2-7 . . TRBV2 CASRPRVANYEQYF TGTGCCAGCAGGCCCCGGGTCGCGAACTACGAGCAGTACTTC
TRBJ2-2 . . TRBV7-7 CASSQVLNGELFF TGTGCCAGCAGTCAGGTCCTGAACGGGGAGCTGTTTTTT
TRBJ1-2 . . TRBV29-1 CSVTGRAGYTF TGCAGCGTGACCGGCAGGGCGGGCTACACCTTC
TRBJ2-4 . . TRBV7-9 CASSSTGTQGNIQYF TGTGCCAGCAGTTCAACCGGGACCCAGGGGAACATTCAGTACTTC
TRBJ1-2 TRBD1 . TRBV5-4 CASSLAGTGDGYTF TGTGCCAGCAGCTTGGCCGGGACAGGGGATGGCTACACCTTC
TRBJ2-6 . . TRBV21-1 CASSKVKGASSGANVLTF TGTGCCAGCAGCAAAGTGAAAGGGGCCTCATCTGGGGCCAACGTCCTGACTTTC
TRBJ2-3 . . TRBV25-1 CASSEGHRTDTQYF TGTGCCAGCAGTGAAGGACATCGCACAGATACGCAGTATTTT
TRBJ2-7 . . TRBV29-1 CSVGNGYEQYF TGCAGCGTTGGTAACGGCTACGAGCAGTACTTC
TRBJ2-5 . . TRBV30 CAWIPLATGAQYF TGTGCCTGGATTCCTTTGGCAACCGGGGCCCAGTACTTC
TRBJ1-1 TRBD1 once TRBV28 CASTPLAGTGFTEAFF TGTGCCAGCACCCCACTTGCCGGGACAGGGTTCACTGAAGCTTTCTTT
TRBJ2-1 TRBD2 . TRBV13 CASSFPGLAGGLNEQFF TGTGCCAGCAGCTTCCCGGGACTAGCGGGGGGGCTTAATGAGCAGTTCTTC
TRBJ1-1 TRBD1 . TRBV19 CASSKTGQGLNTEAFF TGTGCCAGTAGTAAGACCGGACAGGGTTTGAACACTGAAGCTTTCTTT
TRBJ2-7 . . TRBV29-1 CSVVYGAYEQYF TGCAGCGTTGTTTATGGGGCCTACGAGCAGTACTTC
TRBJ1-1 . . TRBV4-3 CASSRQGGDTEAFF TGCGCCAGCAGCCGGCAGGGCGGGGACACTGAAGCTTTCTTT
TRBJ1-5 . . TRBV10-2 CASTGDTGPQHF TGCGCCAGCACAGGGGACACTGGGCCCCAGCATTTT
TRBJ1-2 . few TRBV7-2 CASSLGPEDYGYTF TGTGCCAGCAGCTTAGGACCGGAAGACTATGGCTACACCTTC
TRBJ1-1 . few TRBV7-2 CASRIGRTRNTEAFF TGTGCCAGCAGGATAGGACGGACCCGAAACACTGAAGCTTTCTTT
TRBJ1-1 . many TRBV7-8 CASSLVFGIMNTEAFF TGTGCCAGCAGCTTAGTGTTTGGGATCATGAACACTGAAGCTTTCTTT
TRBJ1-1 TRBD1 . TRBV19 CASSIPSLGTGTEAFF TGTGCCAGTAGTATACCCTCCTTGGGGACAGGCACTGAAGCTTTCTTT
TRBJ2-6 . . TRBV5-6 CATLLYQSGANVLTF TGTGCCACCTTACTGTACCAGTCTGGGGCCAACGTCCTGACTTTC
TRBJ2-7 TRBD1 . TRBV6-5 CATGQGPYEQYF TGTGCCACGGGACAGGGCCCCTACGAGCAGTACTTC
TRBJ1-1 . . TRBV7-3 CASSLGSQRNTEAFF TGTGCCAGCAGCTTAGGTTCACAGAGAAACACTGAAGCTTTCTTT
TRBJ2-1 . . TRBV15 CATSRPFTGKNTYNEQFF TGTGCCACCAGCAGACCCTTTACAGGAAAGAACACCTACAATGAGCAGTTCTTC
TRBJ2-7 TRBD2 . TRBV15 CATSKAGGPYEQYF TGTGCCACCAGCAAGGCGGGAGGGCCTTACGAGCAGTACTTC
TRBJ2-5 . . TRBV5-1 CASSLMLGQETQYF TGCGCCAGCAGCTTGATGCTTGGGCAAGAGACCCAGTACTTC
TRBJ2-7 TRBD2 . TRBV14 CASSRTSGRASEQYF TGTGCCAGCAGTAGGACTAGCGGGAGGGCCTCCGAGCAGTACTTC
TRBJ2-5 . . TRBV5-6 CASSVGYRDNQETQYF TGTGCCAGCAGCGTGGGGTACCGGGACAACCAAGAGACCCAGTACTTC
TRBJ1-2 . once TRBV28 CASSSGYGYTF TGTGCCAGCAGCTCCGGGTATGGCTACACCTTC
TRBJ1-3 TRBD1 . TRBV27 CASSKGRLGTGLSGNTIYF TGTGCCAGCAGTAAAGGCCGTCTCGGGACAGGGTTGTCTGGAAACACCATATATTTT
TRBJ1-3 . . TRBV18 CASSPSFGSGNTIYF TGTGCCAGCTCACCGTCATTCGGCTCTGGAAACACCATATATTTT
TRBJ2-3 TRBD2 once TRBV11-2 CASSFGTSGVAGLDTQYF TGTGCCAGCAGCTTTGGGACTAGCGGGGTTGCAGGGTTGGATACGCAGTATTTT
TRBJ2-6 . . TRBV4-3 CASSQIAGFSGANVLTF TGCGCCAGCAGCCAGATCGCAGGGTTCTCTGGGGCCAACGTCCTGACTTTC
TRBJ2-7 . . TRBV11-2 CASSLERLVIYEQYF TGTGCCAGCAGCTTAGAACGCCTGGTGATCTACGAGCAGTACTTC
TRBJ1-6 . . TRBV2 CASSAGRNSPLHF TGTGCCAGCAGTGCGGGACGTAATTCACCCCTCCACTTT
TRBJ1-3 . . TRBV29-1 CSVEDPNSVYSGNTIYF TGCAGCGTTGAAGACCCAAATTCCGTCTACTCTGGAAACACCATATATTTT
TRBJ2-3 . . TRBV4-3 CASSQDNAATVYF TGCGCCAGCAGCCAAGATAATGCGGCCACAGTGTATTTT
TRBJ1-1 . . TRBV6-1 CASSEWKQAFF TGTGCCAGCAGTGAATGGAAACAAGCTTTCTTT
TRBJ1-1 . . TRBV7-3 CASSSSRNTEAFF TGTGCCAGCAGCTCCTCGAGGAACACTGAAGCTTTCTTT
TRBJ1-4 TRBD1 . TRBV27 CASSSRDRGPANEKLFF TGTGCCAGCAGTTCCCGGGACAGGGGGCCCGCTAATGAAAAACTGTTTTTT
TRBJ2-7 . . TRBV27 CASSPDRAGGYEQYF TGTGCCAGCAGTCCTGACAGGGCGGGGGGCTACGAGCAGTACTTC
TRBJ2-1 TRBD1 . TRBV28 CASLTGGKNEQFF TGTGCCAGCCTGACAGGGGGCAAGAATGAGCAGTTCTTC
TRBJ1-3 . . TRBV19 CASRAQRNTIYF TGTGCCAGTCGTGCACAGAGAAACACCATATATTTT
TRBJ2-1 . . TRBV2 CASSEALHNEQFF TGTGCCAGCAGTGAAGCGCTTCACAATGAGCAGTTCTTC
TRBJ2-1 . once TRBV28 CASTHSTRRERNNEQFF TGTGCCAGCACCCATTCCACTCGCCGGGAACGGAACAATGAGCAGTTCTTC
TRBJ1-1 . . TRBV19 CASHLRQNTEAFF TGTGCCAGTCACTTGCGACAGAACACTGAAGCTTTCTTT
TRBJ2-2 . . TRBV4-1 CASSQDQAGTGELFF TGCGCCAGCAGCCAAGATCAGGCCGGCACCGGGGAGCTGTTTTTT
TRBJ1-2 TRBD1 . TRBV6-5 CASSYSPTGSYGYTF TGTGCCAGCAGTTACTCCCCGACAGGGAGCTATGGCTACACCTTC
TRBJ2-5 . . TRBV6-6 CASSSHMGGRKETQYF TGTGCCAGCAGTTCCCATATGGGGGGTAGAAAAGAGACCCAGTACTTC